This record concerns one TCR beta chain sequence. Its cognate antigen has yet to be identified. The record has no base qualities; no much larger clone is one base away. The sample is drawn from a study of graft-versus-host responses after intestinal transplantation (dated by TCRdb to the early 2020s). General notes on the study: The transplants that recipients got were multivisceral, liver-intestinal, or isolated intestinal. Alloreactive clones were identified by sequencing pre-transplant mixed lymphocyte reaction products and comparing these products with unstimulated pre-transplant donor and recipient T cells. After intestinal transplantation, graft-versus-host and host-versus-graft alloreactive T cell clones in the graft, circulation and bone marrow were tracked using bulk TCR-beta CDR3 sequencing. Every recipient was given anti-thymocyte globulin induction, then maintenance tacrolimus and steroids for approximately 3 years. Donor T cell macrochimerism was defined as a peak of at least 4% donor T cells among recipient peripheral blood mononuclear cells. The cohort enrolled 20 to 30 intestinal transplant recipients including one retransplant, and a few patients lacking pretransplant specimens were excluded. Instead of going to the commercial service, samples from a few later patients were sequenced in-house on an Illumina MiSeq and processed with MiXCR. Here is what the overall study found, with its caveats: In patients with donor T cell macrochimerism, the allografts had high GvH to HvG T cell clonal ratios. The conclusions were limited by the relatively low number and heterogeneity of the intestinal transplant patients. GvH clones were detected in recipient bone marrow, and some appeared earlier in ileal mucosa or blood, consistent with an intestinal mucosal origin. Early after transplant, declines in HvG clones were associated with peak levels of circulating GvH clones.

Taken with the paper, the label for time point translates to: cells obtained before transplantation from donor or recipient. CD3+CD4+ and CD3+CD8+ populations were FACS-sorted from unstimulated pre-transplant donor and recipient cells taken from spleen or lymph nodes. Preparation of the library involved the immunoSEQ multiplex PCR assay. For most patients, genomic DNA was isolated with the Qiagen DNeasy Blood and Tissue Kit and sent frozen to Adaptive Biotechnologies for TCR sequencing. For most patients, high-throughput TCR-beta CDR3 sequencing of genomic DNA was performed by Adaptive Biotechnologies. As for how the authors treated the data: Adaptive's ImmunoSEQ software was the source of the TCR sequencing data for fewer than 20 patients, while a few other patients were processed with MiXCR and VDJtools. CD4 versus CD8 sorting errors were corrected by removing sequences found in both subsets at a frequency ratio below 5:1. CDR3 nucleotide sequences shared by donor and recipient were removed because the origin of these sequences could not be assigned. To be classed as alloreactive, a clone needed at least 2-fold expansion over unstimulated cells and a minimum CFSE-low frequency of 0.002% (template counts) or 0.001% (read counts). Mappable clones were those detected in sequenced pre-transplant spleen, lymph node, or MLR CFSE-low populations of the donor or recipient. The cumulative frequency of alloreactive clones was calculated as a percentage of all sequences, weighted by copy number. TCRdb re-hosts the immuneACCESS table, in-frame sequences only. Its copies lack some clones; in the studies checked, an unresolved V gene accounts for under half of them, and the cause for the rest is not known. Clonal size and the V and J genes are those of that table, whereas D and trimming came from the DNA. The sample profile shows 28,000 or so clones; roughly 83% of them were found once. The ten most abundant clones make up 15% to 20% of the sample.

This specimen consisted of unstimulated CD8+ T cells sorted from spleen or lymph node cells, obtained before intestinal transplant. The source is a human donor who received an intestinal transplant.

The CDR3 region: CASSPGTSGWETQYF. The base sequence is TGTGCCAGCAGCCCCGGGACTAGCGGCTGGGAGACCCAGTACTTC. Recombination linked TRBV7-9 to TRBJ2-5; the junction holds 11 bases that match TRBD2. V lost 5 bases and J lost 5 bases, and the count of bases not matched to a germline gene is 7. CDR1 and CDR2, per the germline V gene (reference sequence), are SEHNR and FQNEAQ. Including cysteine and phenylalanine, the CDR3 has 15 amino acids. Only the CDR3 part of the read is kept: 45 bases, read in frame from the first base.